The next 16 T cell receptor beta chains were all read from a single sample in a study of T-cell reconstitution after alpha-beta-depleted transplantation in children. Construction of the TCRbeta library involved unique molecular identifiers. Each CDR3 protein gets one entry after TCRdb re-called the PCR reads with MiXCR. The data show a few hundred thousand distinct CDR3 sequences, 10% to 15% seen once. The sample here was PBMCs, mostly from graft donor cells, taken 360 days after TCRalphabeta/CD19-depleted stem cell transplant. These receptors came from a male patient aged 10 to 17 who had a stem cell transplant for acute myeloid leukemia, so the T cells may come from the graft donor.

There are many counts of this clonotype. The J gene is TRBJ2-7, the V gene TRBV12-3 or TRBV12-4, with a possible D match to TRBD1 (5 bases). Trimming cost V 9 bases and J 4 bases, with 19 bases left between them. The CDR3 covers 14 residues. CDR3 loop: CASQGRLPYYEQYF. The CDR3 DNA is TGTGCCAGTCAGGGAAGACTTCCTTATTACGAGCAGTACTTC.

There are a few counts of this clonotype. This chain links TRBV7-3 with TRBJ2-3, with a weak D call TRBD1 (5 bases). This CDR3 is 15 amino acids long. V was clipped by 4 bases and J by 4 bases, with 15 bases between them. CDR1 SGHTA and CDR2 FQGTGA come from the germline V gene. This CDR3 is CASSSTGPRADTQYF. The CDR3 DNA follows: TGTGCCAGCAGCTCAACCGGGCCCAGGGCAGATACGCAGTATTTT.

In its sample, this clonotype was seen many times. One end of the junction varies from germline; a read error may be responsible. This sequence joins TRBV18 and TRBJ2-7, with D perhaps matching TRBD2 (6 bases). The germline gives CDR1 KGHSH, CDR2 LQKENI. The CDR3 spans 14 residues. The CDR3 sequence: CASSPGASSYEQYF. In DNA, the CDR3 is TGCGCCAGCAGCCCGGGAGCCTCCTCCTACGAGCAGTACTTC.

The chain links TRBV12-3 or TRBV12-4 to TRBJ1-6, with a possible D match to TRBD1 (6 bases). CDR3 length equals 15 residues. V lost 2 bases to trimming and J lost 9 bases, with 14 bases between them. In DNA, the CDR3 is TGTGCCAGCAGTTTACTACAGGGAGGAGGTTCACCCCTCCACTTT. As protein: CASSLLQGGGSPLHF.

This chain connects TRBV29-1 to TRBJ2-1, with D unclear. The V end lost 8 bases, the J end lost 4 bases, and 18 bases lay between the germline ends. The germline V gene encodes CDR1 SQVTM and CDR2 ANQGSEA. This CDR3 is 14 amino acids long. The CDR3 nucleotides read TGCAGCCTTAACCCCGACTCGGTATACAATGAGCAGTTCTTC. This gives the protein CSLNPDSVYNEQFF.

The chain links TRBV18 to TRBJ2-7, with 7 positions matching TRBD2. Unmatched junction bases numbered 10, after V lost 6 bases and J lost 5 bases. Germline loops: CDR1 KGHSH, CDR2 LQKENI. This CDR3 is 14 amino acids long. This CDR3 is CASSTRGGWHEQYF. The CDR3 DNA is TGTGCCAGCTCCACCCGGGGAGGGTGGCACGAGCAGTACTTC.

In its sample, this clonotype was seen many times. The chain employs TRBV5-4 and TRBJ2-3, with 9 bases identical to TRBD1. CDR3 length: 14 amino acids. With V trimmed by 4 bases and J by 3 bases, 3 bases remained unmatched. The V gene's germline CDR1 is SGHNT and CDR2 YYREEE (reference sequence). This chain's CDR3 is CASSPGTGTDTQYF. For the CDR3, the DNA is TGTGCCAGCAGCCCTGGGACAGGGACAGATACGCAGTATTTT.

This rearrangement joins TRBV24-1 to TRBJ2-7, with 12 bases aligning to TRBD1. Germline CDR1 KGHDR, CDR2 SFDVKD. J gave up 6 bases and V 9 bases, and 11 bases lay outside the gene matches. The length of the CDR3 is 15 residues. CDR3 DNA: TGTGCCACCGCCCGAAGGGGACAGGGGGCAGGCGAGCAGTACTTC. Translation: CATARRGQGAGEQYF.

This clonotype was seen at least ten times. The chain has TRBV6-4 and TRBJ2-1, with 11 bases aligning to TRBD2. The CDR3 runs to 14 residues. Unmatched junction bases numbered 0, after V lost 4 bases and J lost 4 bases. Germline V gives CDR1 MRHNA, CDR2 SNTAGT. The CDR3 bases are TGTGCCAGCAGTGCTAGCGGGAGGTACAATGAGCAGTTCTTC. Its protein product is CASSASGRYNEQFF.

In DNA form, the CDR3 reads TGCAGCGTTTCCGGGGGACCAGGCTATGGCTACACCTTC. Translation gives CSVSGGPGYGYTF. The gene calls are TRBV29-1 and TRBJ1-2; the D gene is possibly TRBD1 (5 bases). Trimming cost V 5 bases and J 4 bases, with 14 bases left between them. Germline CDR1 SQVTM, CDR2 ANQGSEA. The CDR3 consists of 13 residues.

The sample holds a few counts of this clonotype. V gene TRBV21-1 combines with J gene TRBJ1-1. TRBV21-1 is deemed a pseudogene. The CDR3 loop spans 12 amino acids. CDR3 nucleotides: TGTGCCAGCAAACCGTCTGGCACTGAAGCTTTCTTT. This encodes CASKPSGTEAFF.

The CDR3, as DNA: TGTGCCAGCTCACCGCTGGGGGGGCTAGCGAGGGCCTACGAGCAGTACTTC. It translates to CASSPLGGLARAYEQYF. The chain recombines TRBV18 with TRBJ2-7; D is possibly TRBD2 (7 bases). V lost 3 bases, J lost 2 bases, and 20 bases lay in between. This CDR3 contains 17 residues. Germline V gene data show CDR1 as KGHSH and CDR2 as LQKENI.

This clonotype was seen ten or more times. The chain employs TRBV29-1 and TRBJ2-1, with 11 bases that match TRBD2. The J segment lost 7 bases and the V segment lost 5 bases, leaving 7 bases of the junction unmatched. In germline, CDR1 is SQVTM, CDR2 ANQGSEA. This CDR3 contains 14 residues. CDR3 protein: CSVLRLAGLNEQFF. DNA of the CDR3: TGCAGCGTTCTGAGACTAGCGGGACTTAATGAGCAGTTCTTC.

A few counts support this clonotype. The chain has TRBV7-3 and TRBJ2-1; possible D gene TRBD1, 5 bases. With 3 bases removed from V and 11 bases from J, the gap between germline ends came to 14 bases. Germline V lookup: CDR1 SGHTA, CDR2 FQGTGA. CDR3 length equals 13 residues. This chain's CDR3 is CASSLTGQPKQFF. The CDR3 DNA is TGTGCCAGCAGCTTGACTGGACAACCGAAGCAGTTCTTC. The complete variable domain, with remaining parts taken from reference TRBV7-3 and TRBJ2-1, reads GAGVSQTPSNKVTEKGKYVELRCDPISGHTALYWYRQSLGQGPEFLIYFQGTGAADDSGLPNDRFFAVRPEGSVSTLKIQRTERGDSAVYLCASSLTGQPKQFFGPGTRLTVL.

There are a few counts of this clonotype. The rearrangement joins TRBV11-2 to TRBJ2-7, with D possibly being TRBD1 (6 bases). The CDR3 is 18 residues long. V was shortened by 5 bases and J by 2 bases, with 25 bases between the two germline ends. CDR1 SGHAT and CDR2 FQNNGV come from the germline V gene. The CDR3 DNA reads TGTGCCAGCAGCCTGACGGGACACCTAACCAGCCCTCCCTACGAGCAGTACTTC. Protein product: CASSLTGHLTSPPYEQYF.

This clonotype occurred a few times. CDR3 loop: CAWTKDSTGELFF. CDR3 nucleotide sequence: TGTGCCTGGACTAAAGACAGCACCGGGGAGCTGTTTTTT. The genes are TRBV30 and TRBJ2-2; tentatively, D is TRBD1 (5 bases). V dropped 4 bases and J dropped 4 bases, with 10 bases sitting between them. Germline V CDR1 and CDR2: GTSNPN, SVGIG (reference sequence). The CDR3 is made up of 13 amino acids.